The present entry profiles one T cell receptor beta chain with its context. Its target is not known. The CDR3 consists of 13 residues. The V and J ends lost 3 bases and 2 bases respectively, with 9 bases between them. Germline assignment: CDR1 SGHDT and CDR2 YYEEEE. The authors incorporated unique molecular identifiers into the TCR beta cDNA libraries. Starting from approximately 0.95 to 9.8 million T cells, the study yielded a few hundred thousand cDNA molecules. Each CDR3 protein is one row after TCRdb ran MiXCR on the PCR reads. This table holds approximately 360,000 distinct CDR3 sequences, less than 35% found once. This specimen belongs to a study of post-analysis software for immune sequencing data. Findings and limits, study-wide: Controls showed lower frequencies than patients for 5 or 6 TRBV segments, and TRBV5-6, TRBV5-1 and TRBV20-1 were among these. Samples sharing a preparation batch grouped tightly together when assessed by F measure. Normalized Chao1 diversity was significantly lower in multiple sclerosis patients than in controls.

The chain employs TRBV5-6 and TRBJ2-7; D remains unclear. The receptor was derived from a girl under 18 with multiple sclerosis. The sample was blood. The CDR3 coding sequence is TGTGCCAGCAGCTCTTGGCAGACCTACGAGCAGTACTTC. This translates into CASSSWQTYEQYF.